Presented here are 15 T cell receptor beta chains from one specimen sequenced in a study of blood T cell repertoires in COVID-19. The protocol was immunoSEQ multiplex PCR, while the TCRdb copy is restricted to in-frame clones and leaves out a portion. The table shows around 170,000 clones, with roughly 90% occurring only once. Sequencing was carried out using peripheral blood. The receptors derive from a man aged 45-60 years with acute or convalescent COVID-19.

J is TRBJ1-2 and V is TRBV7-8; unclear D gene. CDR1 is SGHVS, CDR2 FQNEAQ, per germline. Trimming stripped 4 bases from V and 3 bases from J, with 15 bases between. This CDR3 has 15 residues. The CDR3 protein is CASSSEGLPHYGYTF. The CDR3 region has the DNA TGTGCCAGCAGCTCTGAGGGATTGCCCCACTATGGCTACACCTTC. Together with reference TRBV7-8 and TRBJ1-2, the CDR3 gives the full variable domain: GAGVSQSPRYKVAKRGQDVALRCDPISGHVSLFWYQQALGQGPEFLTYFQNEAQLDKSGLPSDRFFAERPEGSVSTLKIQRTQQEDSAVYLCASSSEGLPHYGYTFGSGTRLTVV.

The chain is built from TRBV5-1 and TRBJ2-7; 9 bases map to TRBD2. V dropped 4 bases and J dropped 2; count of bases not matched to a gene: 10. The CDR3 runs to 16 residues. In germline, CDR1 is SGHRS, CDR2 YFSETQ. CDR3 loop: CASSPRASGNTYEQYF. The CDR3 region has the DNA TGCGCCAGCAGCCCGAGGGCTAGCGGGAATACCTACGAGCAGTACTTC.

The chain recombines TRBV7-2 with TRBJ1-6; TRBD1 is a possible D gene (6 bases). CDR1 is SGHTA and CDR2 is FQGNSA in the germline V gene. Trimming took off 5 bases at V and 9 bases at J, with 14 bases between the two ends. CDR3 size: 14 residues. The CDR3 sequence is CASSQRRGGSPLHF. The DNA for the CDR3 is TGTGCCAGCAGCCAACGTCGAGGGGGTTCACCCCTCCACTTT.

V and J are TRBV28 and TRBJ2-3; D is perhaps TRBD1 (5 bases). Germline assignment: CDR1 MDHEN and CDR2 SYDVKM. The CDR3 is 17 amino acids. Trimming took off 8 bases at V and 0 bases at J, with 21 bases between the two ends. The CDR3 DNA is TGTGCCAGCTGCCCCAGGGCCCCTCAGTCCAGCACAGATACGCAGTATTTT. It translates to CASCPRAPQSSTDTQYF.

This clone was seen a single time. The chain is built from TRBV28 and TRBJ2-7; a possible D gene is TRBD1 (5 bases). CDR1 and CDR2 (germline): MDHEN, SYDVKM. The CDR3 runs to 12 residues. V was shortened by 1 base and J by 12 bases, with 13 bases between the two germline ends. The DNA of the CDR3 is TGTGCCAGCAGTTTATCGGCAGGGCAACCGTACGTC. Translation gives CASSLSAGQPYV.

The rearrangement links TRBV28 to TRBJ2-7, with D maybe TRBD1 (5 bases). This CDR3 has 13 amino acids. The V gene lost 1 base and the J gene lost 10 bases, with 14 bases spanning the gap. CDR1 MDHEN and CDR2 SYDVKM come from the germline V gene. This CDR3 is CASSLSAGWYQYF. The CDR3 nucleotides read TGTGCCAGCAGTTTATCGGCAGGGTGGTACCAGTACTTC.

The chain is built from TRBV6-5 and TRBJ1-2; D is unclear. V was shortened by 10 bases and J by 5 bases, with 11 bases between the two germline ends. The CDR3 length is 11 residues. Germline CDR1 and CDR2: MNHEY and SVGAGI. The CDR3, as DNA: TGTGCCACCTACCCGGGGTATGGCTACACCTTC. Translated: CATYPGYGYTF.

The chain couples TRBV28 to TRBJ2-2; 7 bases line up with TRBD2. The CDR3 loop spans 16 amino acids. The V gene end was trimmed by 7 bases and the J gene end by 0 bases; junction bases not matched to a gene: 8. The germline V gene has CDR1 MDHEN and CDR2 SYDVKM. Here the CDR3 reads CASIPHGTTNTGELFF. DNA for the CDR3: TGTGCCAGCATTCCTCATGGGACTACGAACACCGGGGAGCTGTTTTTT.

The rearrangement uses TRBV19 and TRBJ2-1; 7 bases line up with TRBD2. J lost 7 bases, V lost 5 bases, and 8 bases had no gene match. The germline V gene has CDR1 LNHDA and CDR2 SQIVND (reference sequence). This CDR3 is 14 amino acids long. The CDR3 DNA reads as TGTGCCAGTAGTGCCCGGACTAGAGGAAATGAGCAGTTCTTC. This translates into CASSARTRGNEQFF.

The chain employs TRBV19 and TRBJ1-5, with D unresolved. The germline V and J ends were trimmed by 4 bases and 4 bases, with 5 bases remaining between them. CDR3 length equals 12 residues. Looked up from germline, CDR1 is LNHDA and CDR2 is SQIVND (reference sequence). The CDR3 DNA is TGTGCCAGTAGTACCCGGAATCAGCCCCAGCATTTT. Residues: CASSTRNQPQHF.

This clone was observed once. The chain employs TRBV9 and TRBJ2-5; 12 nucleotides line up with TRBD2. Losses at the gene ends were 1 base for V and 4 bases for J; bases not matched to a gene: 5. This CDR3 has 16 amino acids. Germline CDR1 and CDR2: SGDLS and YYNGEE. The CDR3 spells CASSVQTSGGRETQYF. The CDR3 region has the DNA TGTGCCAGCAGCGTACAGACTAGCGGGGGTAGAGAGACCCAGTACTTC.

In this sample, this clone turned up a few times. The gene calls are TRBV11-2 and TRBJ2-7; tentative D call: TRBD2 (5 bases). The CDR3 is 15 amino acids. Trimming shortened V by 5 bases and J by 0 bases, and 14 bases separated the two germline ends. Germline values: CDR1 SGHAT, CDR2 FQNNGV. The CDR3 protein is CASSPRGPSSYEQYF. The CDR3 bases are TGTGCCAGCAGCCCCCGAGGGCCAAGCTCCTACGAGCAGTACTTC.

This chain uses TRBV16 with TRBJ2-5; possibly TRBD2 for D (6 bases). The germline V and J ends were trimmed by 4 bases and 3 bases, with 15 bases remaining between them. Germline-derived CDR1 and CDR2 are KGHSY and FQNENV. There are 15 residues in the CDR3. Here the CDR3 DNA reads TGTGCCAGCAGCCCCGAGTTATCGGGAGAAGAGACCCAGTACTTC. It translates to CASSPELSGEETQYF.

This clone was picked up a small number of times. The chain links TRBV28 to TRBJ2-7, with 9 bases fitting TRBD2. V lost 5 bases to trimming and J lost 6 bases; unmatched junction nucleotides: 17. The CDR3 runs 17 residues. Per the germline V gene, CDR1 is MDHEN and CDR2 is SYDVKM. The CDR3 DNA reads TGTGCCAGCAGTCCACACCCTTCGGCGGGAGGGTCCGTCGAGCAGTACTTC. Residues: CASSPHPSAGGSVEQYF.

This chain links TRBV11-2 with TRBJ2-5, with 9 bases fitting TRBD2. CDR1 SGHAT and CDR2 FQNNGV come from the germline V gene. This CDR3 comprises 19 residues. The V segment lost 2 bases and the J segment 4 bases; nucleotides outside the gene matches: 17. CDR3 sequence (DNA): TGTGCCAGCAGCTTATCGGCGCTTGCGGGAGGGCCCAGAGGAGAGACCCAGTACTTC. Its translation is CASSLSALAGGPRGETQYF.